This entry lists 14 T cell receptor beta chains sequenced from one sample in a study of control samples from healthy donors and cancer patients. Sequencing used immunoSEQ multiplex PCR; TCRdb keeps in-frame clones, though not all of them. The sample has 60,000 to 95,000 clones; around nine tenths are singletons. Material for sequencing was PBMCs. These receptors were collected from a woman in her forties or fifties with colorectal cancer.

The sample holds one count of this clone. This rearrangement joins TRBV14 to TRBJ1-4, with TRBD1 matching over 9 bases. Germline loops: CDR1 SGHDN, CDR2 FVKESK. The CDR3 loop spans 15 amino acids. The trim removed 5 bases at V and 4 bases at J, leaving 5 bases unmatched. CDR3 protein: CASSNRGLSNEKLFF. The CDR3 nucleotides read TGTGCCAGCAGCAACAGGGGGCTAAGTAATGAAAAACTGTTTTTT. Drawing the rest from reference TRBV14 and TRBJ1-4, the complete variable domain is EAGVTQFPSHSVIEKGQTVTLRCDPISGHDNLYWYRRVMGKEIKFLLHFVKESKQDESGMPNNRFLAERTGGTYSTLKVQPAELEDSGVYFCASSNRGLSNEKLFFGSGTQLSVL.

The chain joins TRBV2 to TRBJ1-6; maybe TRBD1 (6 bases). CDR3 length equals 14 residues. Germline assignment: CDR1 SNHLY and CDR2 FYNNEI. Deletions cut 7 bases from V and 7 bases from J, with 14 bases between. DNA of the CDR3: TGTGCCAGCAAGACGGACAGACTAAATTCACCCCTCCACTTT. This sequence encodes CASKTDRLNSPLHF.

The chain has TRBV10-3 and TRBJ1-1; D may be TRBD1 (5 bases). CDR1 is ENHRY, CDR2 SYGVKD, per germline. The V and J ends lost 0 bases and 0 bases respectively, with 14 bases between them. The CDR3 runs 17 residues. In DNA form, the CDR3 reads TGTGCCATCAGTGAGTCGACGAGGGGAGGCATGAACACTGAAGCTTTCTTT. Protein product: CAISESTRGGMNTEAFF.

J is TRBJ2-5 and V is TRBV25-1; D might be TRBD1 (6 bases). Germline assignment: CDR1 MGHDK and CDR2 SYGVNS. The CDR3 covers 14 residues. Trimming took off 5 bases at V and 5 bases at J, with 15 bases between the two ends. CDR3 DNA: TGTGCCAGCAGTTTTGGGGGCGCAGGGGAGACCCAGTACTTC. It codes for CASSFGGAGETQYF.

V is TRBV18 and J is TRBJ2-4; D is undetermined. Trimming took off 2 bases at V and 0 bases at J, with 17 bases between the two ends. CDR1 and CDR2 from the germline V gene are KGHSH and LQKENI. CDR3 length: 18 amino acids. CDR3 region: CASSPIWATGLAKNIQYF. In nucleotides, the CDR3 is TGTGCCAGCTCACCAATATGGGCCACTGGGTTAGCCAAAAACATTCAGTACTTC.

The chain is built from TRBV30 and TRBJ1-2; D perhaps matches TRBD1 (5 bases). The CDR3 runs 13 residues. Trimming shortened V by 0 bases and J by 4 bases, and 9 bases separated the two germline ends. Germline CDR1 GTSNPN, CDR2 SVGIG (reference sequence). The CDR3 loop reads CAWSVRGGYGYTF. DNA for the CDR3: TGTGCCTGGAGTGTAAGGGGTGGCTATGGCTACACCTTC. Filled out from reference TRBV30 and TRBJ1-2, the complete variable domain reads SQTIHQWPATLVQPVGSPLSLECTVEGTSNPNLYWYRQAAGRGLQLLFYSVGIGQISSEVPQNLSASRPQDRQFILSSKKLLLSDSGFYLCAWSVRGGYGYTFGSGTRLTVV.

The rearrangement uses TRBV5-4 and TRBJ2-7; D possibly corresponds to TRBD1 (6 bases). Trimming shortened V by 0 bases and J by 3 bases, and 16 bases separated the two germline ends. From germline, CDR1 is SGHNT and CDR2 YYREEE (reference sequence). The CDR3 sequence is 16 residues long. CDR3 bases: TGTGCCAGCAGCTTGGGTCTGGGACAAGAGTACTACGAGCAGTACGTC. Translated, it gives CASSLGLGQEYYEQYV.

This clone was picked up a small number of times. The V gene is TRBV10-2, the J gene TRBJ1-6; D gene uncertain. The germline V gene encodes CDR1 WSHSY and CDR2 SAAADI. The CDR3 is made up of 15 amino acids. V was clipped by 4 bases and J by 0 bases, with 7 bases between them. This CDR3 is CASSAQSSYNSPLHF. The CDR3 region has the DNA TGCGCCAGCAGTGCACAGAGCTCCTATAATTCACCCCTCCACTTT.

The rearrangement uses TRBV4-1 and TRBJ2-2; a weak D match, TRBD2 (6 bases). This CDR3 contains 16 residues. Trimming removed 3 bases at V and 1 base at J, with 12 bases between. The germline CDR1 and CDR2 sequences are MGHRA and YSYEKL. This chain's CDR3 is CASSQQAGLNTGELFF. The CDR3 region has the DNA TGCGCCAGCAGCCAGCAGGCGGGGCTGAACACCGGGGAGCTGTTTTTT.

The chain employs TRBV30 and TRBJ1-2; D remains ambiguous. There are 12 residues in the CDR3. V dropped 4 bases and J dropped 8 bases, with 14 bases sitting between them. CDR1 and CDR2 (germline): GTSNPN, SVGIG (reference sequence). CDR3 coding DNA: TGTGCCTGGACCGATACCCTGCGGGGCTACACCTTC. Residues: CAWTDTLRGYTF.

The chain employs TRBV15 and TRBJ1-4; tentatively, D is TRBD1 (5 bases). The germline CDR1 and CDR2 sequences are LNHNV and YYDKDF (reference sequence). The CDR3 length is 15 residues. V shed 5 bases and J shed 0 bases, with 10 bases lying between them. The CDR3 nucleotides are TGTGCCACCAGCCGCCGGGACGCAACTAATGAAAAACTGTTTTTT. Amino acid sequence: CATSRRDATNEKLFF.

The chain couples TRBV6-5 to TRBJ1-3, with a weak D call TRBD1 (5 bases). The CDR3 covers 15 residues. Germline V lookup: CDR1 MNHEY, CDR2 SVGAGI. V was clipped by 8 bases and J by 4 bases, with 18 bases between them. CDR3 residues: CASGARWEGGNTIYF. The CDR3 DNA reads TGTGCCAGCGGAGCAAGGTGGGAGGGGGGAAACACCATATATTTT.

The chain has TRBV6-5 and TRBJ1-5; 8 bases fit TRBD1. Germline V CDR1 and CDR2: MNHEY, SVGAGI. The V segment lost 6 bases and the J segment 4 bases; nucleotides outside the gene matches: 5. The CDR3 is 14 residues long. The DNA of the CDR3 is TGTGCCAGCAGACCGGGACAGGTAAATCAGCCCCAGCATTTT. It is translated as CASRPGQVNQPQHF.

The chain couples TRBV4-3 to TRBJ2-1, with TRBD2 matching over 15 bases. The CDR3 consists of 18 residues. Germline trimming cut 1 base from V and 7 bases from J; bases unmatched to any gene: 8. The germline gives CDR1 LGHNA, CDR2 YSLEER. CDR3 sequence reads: CASSQGWTSGGAGNEQFF. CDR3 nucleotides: TGCGCCAGCAGCCAAGGTTGGACTAGCGGGGGGGCAGGGAATGAGCAGTTCTTC.